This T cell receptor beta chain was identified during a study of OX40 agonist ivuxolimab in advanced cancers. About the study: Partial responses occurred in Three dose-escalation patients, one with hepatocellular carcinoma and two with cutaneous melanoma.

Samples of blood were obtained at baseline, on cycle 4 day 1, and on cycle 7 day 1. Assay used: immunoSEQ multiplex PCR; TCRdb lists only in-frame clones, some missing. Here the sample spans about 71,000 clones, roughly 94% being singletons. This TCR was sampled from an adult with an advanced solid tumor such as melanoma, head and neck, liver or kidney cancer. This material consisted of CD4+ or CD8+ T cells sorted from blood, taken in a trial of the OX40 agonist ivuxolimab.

This CDR3 reads CASSYPGTGMYEQYF. The DNA of the CDR3 is TGTGCCAGCAGTTACCCCGGGACAGGGATGTACGAGCAGTACTTC. The V and J genes are TRBV27 and TRBJ2-7, with 9 bases lining up with TRBD1. CDR1 and CDR2 (germline): MNHEY, SMNVEV (reference sequence). Trimming removed 4 bases from V and 4 bases from J; junction bases left unmatched: 8. This CDR3 is 15 amino acids long.